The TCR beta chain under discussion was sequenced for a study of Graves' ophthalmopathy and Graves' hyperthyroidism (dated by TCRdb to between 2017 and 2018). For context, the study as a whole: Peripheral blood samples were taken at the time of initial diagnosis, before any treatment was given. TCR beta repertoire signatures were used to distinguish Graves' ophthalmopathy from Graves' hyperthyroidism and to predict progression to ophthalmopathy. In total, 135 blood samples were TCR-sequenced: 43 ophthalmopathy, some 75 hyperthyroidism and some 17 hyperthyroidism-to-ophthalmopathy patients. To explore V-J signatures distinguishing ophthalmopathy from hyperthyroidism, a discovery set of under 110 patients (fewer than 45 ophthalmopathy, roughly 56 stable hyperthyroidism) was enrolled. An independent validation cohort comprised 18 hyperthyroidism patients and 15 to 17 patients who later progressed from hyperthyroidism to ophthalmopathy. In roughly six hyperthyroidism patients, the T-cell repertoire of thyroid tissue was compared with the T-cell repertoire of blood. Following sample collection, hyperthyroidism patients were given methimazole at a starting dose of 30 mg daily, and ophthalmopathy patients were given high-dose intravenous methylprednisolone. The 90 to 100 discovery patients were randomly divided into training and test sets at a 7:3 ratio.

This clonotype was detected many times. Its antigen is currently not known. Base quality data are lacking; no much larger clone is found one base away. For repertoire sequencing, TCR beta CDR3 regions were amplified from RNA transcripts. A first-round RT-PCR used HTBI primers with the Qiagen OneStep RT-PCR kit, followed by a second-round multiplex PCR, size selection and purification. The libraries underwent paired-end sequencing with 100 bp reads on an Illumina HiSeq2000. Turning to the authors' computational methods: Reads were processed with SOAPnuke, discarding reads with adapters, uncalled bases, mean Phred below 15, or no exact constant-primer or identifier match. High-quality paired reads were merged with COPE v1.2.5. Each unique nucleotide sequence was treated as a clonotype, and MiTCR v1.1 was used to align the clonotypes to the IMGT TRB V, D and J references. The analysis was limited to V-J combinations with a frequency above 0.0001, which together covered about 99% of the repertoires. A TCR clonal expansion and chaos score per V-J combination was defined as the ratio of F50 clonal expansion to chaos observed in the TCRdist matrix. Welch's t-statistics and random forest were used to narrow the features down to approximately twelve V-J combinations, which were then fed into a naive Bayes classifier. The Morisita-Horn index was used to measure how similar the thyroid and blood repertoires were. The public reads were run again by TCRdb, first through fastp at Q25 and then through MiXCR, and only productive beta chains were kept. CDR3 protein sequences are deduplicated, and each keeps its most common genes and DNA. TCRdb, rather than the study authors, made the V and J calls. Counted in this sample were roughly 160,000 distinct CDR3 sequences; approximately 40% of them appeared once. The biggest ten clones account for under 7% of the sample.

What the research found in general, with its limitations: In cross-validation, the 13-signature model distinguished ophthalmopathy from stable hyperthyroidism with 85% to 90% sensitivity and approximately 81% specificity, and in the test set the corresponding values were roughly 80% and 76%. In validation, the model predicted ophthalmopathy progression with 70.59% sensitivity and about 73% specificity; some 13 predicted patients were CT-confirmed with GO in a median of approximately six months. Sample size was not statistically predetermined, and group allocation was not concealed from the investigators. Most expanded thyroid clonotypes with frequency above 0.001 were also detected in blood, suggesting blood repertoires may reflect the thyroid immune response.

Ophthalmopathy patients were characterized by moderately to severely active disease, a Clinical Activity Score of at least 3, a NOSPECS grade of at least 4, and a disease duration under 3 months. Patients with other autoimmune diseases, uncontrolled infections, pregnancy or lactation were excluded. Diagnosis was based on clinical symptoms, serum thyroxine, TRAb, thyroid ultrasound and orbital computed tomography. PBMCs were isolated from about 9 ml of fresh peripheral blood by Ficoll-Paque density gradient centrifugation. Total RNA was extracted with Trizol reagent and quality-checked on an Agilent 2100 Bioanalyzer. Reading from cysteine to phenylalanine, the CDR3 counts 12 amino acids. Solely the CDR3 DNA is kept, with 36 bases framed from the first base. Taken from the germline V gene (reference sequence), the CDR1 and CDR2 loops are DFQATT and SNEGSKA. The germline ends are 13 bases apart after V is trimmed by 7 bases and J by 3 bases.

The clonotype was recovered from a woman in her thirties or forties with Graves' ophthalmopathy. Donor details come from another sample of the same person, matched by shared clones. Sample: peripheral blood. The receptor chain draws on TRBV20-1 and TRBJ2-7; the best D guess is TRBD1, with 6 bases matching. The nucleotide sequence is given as TGCAGTGTCTCAGGGGCCATCTACGAGCAGTACTTC. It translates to CSVSGAIYEQYF.